These 26 T cell receptor beta chains share one sample of origin, sequenced in a study of blood T cell repertoires in COVID-19. Libraries were prepared by immunoSEQ multiplex PCR; TCRdb keeps only in-frame clonotypes and omits some of them. The sample holds about 150,000 clones; 87% are singletons and the top ten take just under 0.95%. The sequencing sample was made of peripheral blood. The receptors shown here come from a woman between 50 and 59 years old with acute or convalescent COVID-19.

CDR3 in DNA: TGTGCCAGCAGTTACTCGTATAGGAACACCGGGGAGCTGTTTTTT. It encodes CASSYSYRNTGELFF. The chain employs TRBV6-5 and TRBJ2-2; D is uncertain. The CDR3 has 15 amino acids. The germline V and J ends were trimmed by 0 bases and 1 base, with 6 bases remaining between them. Germline CDR1 and CDR2: MNHEY and SVGAGI.

The chain uses TRBV11-1 and TRBJ2-3; 8 bases align to TRBD2. Trimming at V came to 5 bases and at J to 2 bases, leaving 6 bases not matched to a gene. The germline V gene encodes CDR1 SGHAT and CDR2 FQDESV (reference sequence). The CDR3 is 15 amino acids. CDR3 amino acids: CASSTTSGSTDTQYF. The DNA for the CDR3 is TGTGCCAGCAGCACTACTAGCGGCTCCACAGATACGCAGTATTTT.

The J gene is TRBJ2-7, the V gene TRBV30, with D possibly matching TRBD2 (8 bases). The V gene's germline CDR1 is GTSNPN and CDR2 SVGIG (reference sequence). V was clipped by 6 bases and J by 2 bases, with 17 bases between them. The CDR3 length is 14 residues. CDR3 nucleotide sequence: TGTGCCTGTCAGGGGGTAGCGGGACCCTACGAGCAGTACTTC. This gives the protein CACQGVAGPYEQYF. The variable domain in full, completed from reference TRBV30 and TRBJ2-7, reads SQTIHQWPATLVQPVGSPLSLECTVEGTSNPNLYWYRQAAGRGLQLLFYSVGIGQISSEVPQNLSASRPQDRQFILSSKKLLLSDSGFYLCACQGVAGPYEQYFGPGTRLTVT.

A single count supports this clone. The chain uses TRBV10-1 and TRBJ1-1, with D possibly being TRBD1 (6 bases). Per the germline V gene, CDR1 is WNHNN and CDR2 is SYGVQD (reference sequence). This CDR3 has 13 amino acids. Trimming took 4 bases from V and 4 from J, leaving 10 bases between them. The DNA of the CDR3 is TGCGCCAGCAGTGGACAGGTGGTCACTGAAGCTTTCTTT. As protein: CASSGQVVTEAFF.

The chain has TRBV30 and TRBJ1-3; D not certain. The ends were cut back, 2 bases at V and 1 base at J, with 12 bases in the middle. The CDR3 extends over 15 amino acids. Germline V gene sequence: CDR1 GTSNPN, CDR2 SVGIG (reference sequence). CDR3 sequence (DNA): TGTGCCTGGAGTTTGGGCCCAACGTCTGGAAACACCATATATTTT. It codes for CAWSLGPTSGNTIYF.

The chain employs TRBV19 and TRBJ2-1; 8 positions agree with TRBD2. After removal of 0 bases from V and 4 bases from J, the junction contained 2 bases not matched to a gene. The germline gives CDR1 LNHDA, CDR2 SQIVND (reference sequence). The CDR3 spans 15 residues. The CDR3: CASSIDGTRYNEQFF. CDR3 bases: TGTGCCAGTAGTATAGATGGGACTAGATACAATGAGCAGTTCTTC.

The chain carries TRBV5-4 and TRBJ2-3; 12 nucleotides align to TRBD2. The germline CDR1 and CDR2 sequences are SGHNT and YYREEE (reference sequence). This CDR3 has 15 residues. V lost 4 bases to trimming and J lost 6 bases; unmatched junction nucleotides: 6. The CDR3 spells CASSLAGGPTDTQYF. The CDR3 bases are TGTGCCAGCAGCCTAGCGGGAGGGCCAACGGATACGCAGTATTTT.

This clone was seen only a few times. The chain is built from TRBV27 and TRBJ2-7; tentatively, D is TRBD2 (5 bases). V was cut by 3 bases and J by 0 bases, with 9 bases left in between. Germline CDR1 MNHEY, CDR2 SMNVEV (reference sequence). The CDR3 covers 14 residues. CDR3 DNA: TGTGCCAGCAGTTTTCAGCGGATCTCCTACGAGCAGTACTTC. Encoded protein: CASSFQRISYEQYF.

The chain employs TRBV7-3 and TRBJ2-7; D perhaps matches TRBD1 (5 bases). Germline V gives CDR1 SGHTA, CDR2 FQGTGA. The CDR3 is made up of 13 amino acids. V lost 2 bases and J lost 5, with 10 bases in between. CDR3 residues: CASSLAQAHEQYF. The CDR3 DNA sequence: TGTGCCAGCAGCTTAGCACAGGCTCACGAGCAGTACTTC. The complete variable domain, with remaining parts taken from reference TRBV7-3 and TRBJ2-7, reads GAGVSQTPSNKVTEKGKYVELRCDPISGHTALYWYRQSLGQGPEFLIYFQGTGAADDSGLPNDRFFAVRPEGSVSTLKIQRTERGDSAVYLCASSLAQAHEQYFGPGTRLTVT.

This chain links TRBV7-9 with TRBJ1-1; TRBD1 aligns across 7 bases. The V gene end was trimmed by 1 base and the J gene end by 9 bases; junction bases not matched to a gene: 5. This CDR3 is 13 amino acids long. CDR1 is SEHNR, CDR2 FQNEAQ, per germline (reference sequence). This CDR3 is CASSLGQGRKAFF. In DNA form, the CDR3 reads TGTGCCAGCAGCTTAGGACAGGGCCGAAAAGCTTTCTTT. Using reference TRBV7-9 and TRBJ1-1 for the parts outside the CDR3, the full variable domain is DTGVSQNPRHKITKRGQNVTFRCDPISEHNRLYWYRQTLGQGPEFLTYFQNEAQLEKSRLLSDRFSAERPKGSFSTLEIQRTEQGDSAMYLCASSLGQGRKAFFGQGTRLTVV.

The rearrangement uses TRBV5-1 and TRBJ1-2, with 7 bases fitting TRBD1. The CDR3 sequence is 15 residues long. Losses at the gene ends were 4 bases for V and 8 bases for J; bases not matched to a gene: 14. Germline assignment: CDR1 SGHRS and CDR2 YFSETQ. The CDR3 sequence: CASSPRTGQPGGYTF. The CDR3 bases are TGCGCCAGCAGCCCGAGGACAGGCCAACCTGGAGGCTACACCTTC.

This sequence joins TRBV5-1 and TRBJ2-1, with D possibly matching TRBD2 (5 bases). CDR3 length equals 15 residues. V lost 5 bases to trimming and J lost 0 bases, with 12 bases between them. Germline loops: CDR1 SGHRS, CDR2 YFSETQ. The CDR3 sequence is CASRGRASSYNEQFF. Written as DNA, the CDR3 is TGCGCCAGCAGAGGGCGGGCGAGCTCCTACAATGAGCAGTTCTTC. Together with reference TRBV5-1 and TRBJ2-1, the CDR3 gives the full variable domain: KAGVTQTPRYLIKTRGQQVTLSCSPISGHRSVSWYQQTPGQGLQFLFEYFSETQRNKGNFPGRFSGRQFSNSRSEMNVSTLELGDSALYLCASRGRASSYNEQFFGPGTRLTVL.

The V and J genes are TRBV4-2 and TRBJ2-1, with TRBD1 as a possible D gene (5 bases). This CDR3 region has 16 residues. V dropped 0 bases and J dropped 3 bases, with 12 bases sitting between them. Looked up from germline, CDR1 is LGHNA and CDR2 is YNFKEQ. The CDR3 loop reads CASSQDSGQVYNEQFF. For the CDR3, the DNA is TGTGCCAGCAGCCAAGATTCAGGGCAGGTCTACAATGAGCAGTTCTTC.

V is TRBV13 and J is TRBJ2-7, with 9 bases that match TRBD2. This CDR3 is built from 19 residues. The V gene's germline CDR1 is PRHDT and CDR2 FYEKMQ (reference sequence). The junction had 23 bases not matched to a gene; V was cut back by 5 bases and J by 6 bases. CDR3 nucleotides: TGTGCCAGCAGCACAGCCGGGACTAGCAACCCATACTCTGCCAGCGAGCAGTACTTC. It codes for CASSTAGTSNPYSASEQYF.

The chain links TRBV18 to TRBJ2-3, with 12 bases that match TRBD2. Germline CDR1 reads KGHSH; CDR2 reads LQKENI. The CDR3 covers 18 residues. J gave up 2 bases and V 1 base, and 7 bases lay outside the gene matches. The CDR3 loop reads CASSPRVGLAGNTDTQYF. In DNA form, the CDR3 reads TGTGCCAGCTCACCACGGGTTGGACTAGCGGGAAACACAGATACGCAGTATTTT. The full variable domain, with the rest looked up from reference TRBV18 and TRBJ2-3, is NAGVMQNPRHLVRRRGQEARLRCSPMKGHSHVYWYRQLPEEGLKFMVYLQKENIIDESGMPKERFSAEFPKEGPSILRIQQVVRGDSAAYFCASSPRVGLAGNTDTQYFGPGTRLTVL.

This clone was recorded once. The gene calls are TRBV5-1 and TRBJ2-1; weak D call: TRBD2 (5 bases). Trimming cost V 2 bases and J 12 bases, with 12 bases left between them. This CDR3 comprises 12 residues. Germline lookup yields CDR1 SGHRS and CDR2 YFSETQ. Here the CDR3 DNA reads TGCGCCAGCAGCTTACTAGGCGATGCGCAGTTCTTC. Protein sequence: CASSLLGDAQFF.

The chain uses TRBV25-1 and TRBJ2-2; 8 bases agree with TRBD1. Germline V gene data show CDR1 as MGHDK and CDR2 as SYGVNS. Germline trimming cut 4 bases from V and 3 bases from J; bases unmatched to any gene: 7. CDR3 size: 16 residues. The CDR3 sequence: CASSASDRVYTGELFF. CDR3 coding DNA: TGTGCCAGCAGTGCTTCGGACAGGGTCTACACCGGGGAGCTGTTTTTT.

This chain uses TRBV27 with TRBJ2-6; 7 bases fit TRBD1. The CDR3 has 16 amino acids. In germline, CDR1 is MNHEY, CDR2 SMNVEV (reference sequence). V dropped 6 bases and J dropped 4; count of bases not matched to a gene: 9. The CDR3 nucleotides read TGTGCCAGCAGATCAGACAGGGTGTCCGGGGCCAACGTCCTGACTTTC. It encodes CASRSDRVSGANVLTF.

The chain carries TRBV5-4 and TRBJ1-1; TRBD1 is a possible D gene (5 bases). The CDR3 runs to 16 residues. CDR1 and CDR2 from the germline V gene are SGHNT and YYREEE (reference sequence). Trimming pared 2 bases from V and 0 bases from J, leaving 14 bases between. The CDR3 region has the DNA TGTGCCAGCAGCTTCTGGACGGGGGGGTTGAACACTGAAGCTTTCTTT. This sequence encodes CASSFWTGGLNTEAFF.

This clone was observed once. V gene TRBV19 combines with J gene TRBJ2-3; 8 nucleotides line up with TRBD2. Losses at the gene ends were 5 bases for V and 1 base for J; bases not matched to a gene: 17. Germline values: CDR1 LNHDA, CDR2 SQIVND (reference sequence). The CDR3 covers 19 residues. This CDR3 is CASSVWAGGPERGTDTQYF. The CDR3 DNA sequence: TGTGCCAGTAGTGTGTGGGCGGGGGGCCCTGAACGCGGCACAGATACGCAGTATTTT.

The chain recombines TRBV19 with TRBJ1-2; D is unresolved. From germline, CDR1 is LNHDA and CDR2 SQIVND (reference sequence). The ends were cut back, 5 bases at V and 0 bases at J, with 13 bases in the middle. CDR3 length equals 15 residues. As DNA, the CDR3 is TGTGCCAGTAGTCAAAACGTGAGGCCTAACTATGGCTACACCTTC. Translating it yields CASSQNVRPNYGYTF.

The V call is TRBV29-1, the J call TRBJ2-1; 13 positions agree with TRBD2. The CDR3 is 14 amino acids. Trimming removed 5 bases from V and 4 bases from J; junction bases left unmatched: 2. Germline values: CDR1 SQVTM, CDR2 ANQGSEA. This CDR3 is CSVTSGGAYNEQFF. The CDR3 nucleotides are TGCAGCGTTACTAGCGGGGGGGCTTACAATGAGCAGTTCTTC.

The rearrangement joins TRBV5-1 to TRBJ2-3; TRBD2 matches 7 bases. From germline, CDR1 is SGHRS and CDR2 YFSETQ. V dropped 4 bases and J dropped 6; count of bases not matched to a gene: 11. The CDR3 consists of 15 residues. The CDR3 region has the DNA TGCGCCAGCAGCATTTTGGCGGGAGTACTCGATACGCAGTATTTT. Its protein is CASSILAGVLDTQYF.

The rearrangement uses TRBV9 and TRBJ2-7; TRBD2 matches at 7 bases. Germline values: CDR1 SGDLS, CDR2 YYNGEE. The CDR3 spans 18 residues. V was pared by 0 bases and J by 3 bases, with 15 bases of the junction left unmatched. The CDR3 spells CASSVAPSGGYFRYEQYF. CDR3 in DNA: TGTGCCAGCAGCGTAGCCCCCTCGGGAGGTTATTTTCGCTACGAGCAGTACTTC.

This clone turned up a few times. This chain joins TRBV28 and TRBJ1-2; TRBD1 might be the D (5 bases). Germline V gene sequence: CDR1 MDHEN, CDR2 SYDVKM. V was shortened by 8 bases and J by 3 bases, with 19 bases between the two germline ends. This CDR3 has 15 amino acids. The CDR3 protein is CASHLVEGPDYGYTF. The CDR3 nucleotides read TGTGCCAGCCACCTGGTGGAGGGACCGGACTATGGCTACACCTTC.

The chain recombines TRBV15 with TRBJ1-5; 8 bases align to TRBD1. With 3 bases clipped from V and 3 bases from J, the junction kept 7 bases outside the gene matches. Germline V gene lookup returns CDR1 LNHNV and CDR2 YYDKDF (reference sequence). This CDR3 has 16 amino acids. CDR3 region: CATSSRDRRDNQPQHF. In nucleotides, the CDR3 is TGTGCCACCAGCAGCAGGGACAGGAGGGACAATCAGCCCCAGCATTTT.